A single sample gave rise to the 14 T cell receptor beta chains below, sequenced in a study of T cell responses to AZD1222 COVID-19 vaccine. Here immunoSEQ multiplex PCR was the method, and the copy in TCRdb shows in-frame clones only, minus some. In the table there are tens of thousands of clones, 60% to 85% of which are singletons. The specimen was peripheral blood, collected on day 0 of AZD1222 vaccination. These receptors were obtained from an adult in good health.

This rearrangement joins TRBV7-9 to TRBJ2-4; D gene unclear. The ends were cut back, 5 bases at V and 5 bases at J, with 16 bases in the middle. This CDR3 region has 15 residues. The germline V gene encodes CDR1 SEHNR and CDR2 FQNEAQ (reference sequence). The CDR3 DNA reads TGTGCCAGCAGCCGCTCTCTAGGCAATCAAAACATTCAGTACTTC. As protein: CASSRSLGNQNIQYF. Variable domain in full (rest from reference TRBV7-9 and TRBJ2-4): DTGVSQNPRHKITKRGQNVTFRCDPISEHNRLYWYRQTLGQGPEFLTYFQNEAQLEKSRLLSDRFSAERPKGSFSTLEIQRTEQGDSAMYLCASSRSLGNQNIQYFGAGTRLSVL.

This clone was seen only a few times. The chain uses TRBV3-1 (or the pseudogene TRBV3-2) and TRBJ2-5; D might be TRBD2 (6 bases). Trimming left V 0 bases short and J 4 bases short, with 6 bases between. The CDR3 has 13 residues. Looked up from germline, CDR1 is LGHDT and CDR2 is YNNKEL (reference sequence). CDR3 nucleotide sequence: TGTGCCAGCAGCCAAGACGGGGGAGAGACCCAGTACTTC. Its translation: CASSQDGGETQYF.

The genes are TRBV15 and TRBJ1-1; 8 positions agree with TRBD1. This CDR3 comprises 13 residues. CDR1 is LNHNV and CDR2 is YYDKDF in the germline V gene (reference sequence). V trimming: 0 bases; J trimming: 10 bases; junction bases outside the gene matches: 4. CDR3 region: CATSRDRGTGAFF. CDR3 nucleotides: TGTGCCACCAGCAGAGATAGAGGGACAGGAGCTTTCTTT.

This clone was counted once. The chain recombines TRBV2 with TRBJ2-7; D gene ambiguous. This CDR3 has 12 residues. Germline CDR1 is SNHLY and CDR2 is FYNNEI. V was pared by 6 bases and J by 2 bases, with 8 bases between. CDR3 residues: CASRDVTYEQYF. For the CDR3, the DNA is TGTGCCAGCAGAGATGTCACCTACGAGCAGTACTTC.

The gene calls are TRBV29-1 and TRBJ1-1; no definite D call. V lost 4 bases to trimming and J lost 0 bases, with 6 bases between them. The CDR3 loop spans 12 amino acids. Germline lookup yields CDR1 SQVTM and CDR2 ANQGSEA. The CDR3 sequence: CSVGTLNTEAFF. The DNA for the CDR3 is TGCAGCGTTGGAACGCTGAACACTGAAGCTTTCTTT. Full variable domain (rest looked up from reference TRBV29-1 and TRBJ1-1): SAVISQKPSRDICQRGTSLTIQCQVDSQVTMMFWYRQQPGQSLTLIATANQGSEATYESGFVIDKFPISRPNLTFSTLTVSNMSPEDSSIYLCSVGTLNTEAFFGQGTRLTVV.

CDR3 nucleotides: TGTGCCAGCAGTTACCATACTCTTCGGACATCAACTAATGAAAAACTGTTTTTT. Protein product: CASSYHTLRTSTNEKLFF. The chain links TRBV6-2 or TRBV6-3 to TRBJ1-4, with D possibly matching TRBD1 (5 bases). There are 18 residues in the CDR3. CDR1 is MNHEY, CDR2 SVGEGT, per germline. Trimming pared 2 bases from V and 0 bases from J, leaving 16 bases between.

This rearrangement joins TRBV18 to TRBJ1-1; the D is unclear. In germline, CDR1 is KGHSH, CDR2 LQKENI. The length of the CDR3 is 11 residues. V gave up 2 bases and J gave up 7 bases, with 5 bases separating them. The chain's CDR3 is CASSPAGEAFF. The CDR3 region has the DNA TGTGCCAGCTCACCAGCCGGTGAAGCTTTCTTT.

V usage is TRBV30 and J usage is TRBJ2-1; 10 positions match TRBD2. The ends lost 0 bases at V and 7 bases at J; junction bases unmatched: 15. Germline assignment: CDR1 GTSNPN and CDR2 SVGIG (reference sequence). CDR3 length equals 18 residues. The CDR3 loop is CAWSVPPFGAGGVNEQFF. CDR3 bases: TGTGCCTGGAGTGTACCCCCTTTCGGAGCGGGAGGGGTAAATGAGCAGTTCTTC.

The J gene is TRBJ2-1, the V gene TRBV24-1; D is ambiguous. The length of the CDR3 is 11 residues. CDR1 is KGHDR and CDR2 is SFDVKD in the germline V gene. Trimming removed 6 bases from V and 5 bases from J, with 4 bases in between. CDR3 region: CATSWDNEQFF. The CDR3 bases are TGTGCCACCAGTTGGGACAATGAGCAGTTCTTC.

The J gene is TRBJ1-5, the V gene TRBV6-5, with a possible D match to TRBD1 (5 bases). This CDR3 contains 15 residues. V gave up 7 bases and J gave up 1 base, with 14 bases separating them. Germline values: CDR1 MNHEY, CDR2 SVGAGI. As DNA, the CDR3 is TGTGCCAGCAAGAGGGGAATAGAGAGCAATCAGCCCCAGCATTTT. The encoded protein is CASKRGIESNQPQHF.

CDR3 nucleotides: TGTGCCACCAGTGATTTTTTAGGGGACAATGAGCAGTTCTTC. Amino acids: CATSDFLGDNEQFF. The J gene is TRBJ2-1, the V gene TRBV24-1; D perhaps matches TRBD1 (5 bases). Per germline, CDR1 KGHDR and CDR2 SFDVKD. Deletions cut 1 base from V and 5 bases from J, with 8 bases between. The CDR3 consists of 14 residues.

The chain recombines TRBV30 with TRBJ1-1; D unclear. The V and J ends lost 2 bases and 12 bases respectively, with 19 bases between them. In germline, CDR1 is GTSNPN, CDR2 SVGIG (reference sequence). This CDR3 is 13 amino acids long. The CDR3 DNA reads as TGTGCCTGGAGTCCCGGACTGGCCATATTACCTTTCTTT. Its translation is CAWSPGLAILPFF.

This chain joins TRBV19 and TRBJ1-6, with D unclear. Germline-derived CDR1 and CDR2 are LNHDA and SQIVND (reference sequence). The CDR3 length is 13 residues. V lost 5 bases to trimming and J lost 7 bases, with 9 bases between them. The CDR3 nucleotides read TGTGCCAGTAGTCCCATATTAAATTCACCCCTCCACTTT. Its protein product is CASSPILNSPLHF.

This chain uses TRBV7-9 with TRBJ1-1; D is unclear. Germline CDR1 reads SEHNR; CDR2 reads FQNEAQ (reference sequence). The CDR3 totals 12 residues. Trimming removed 3 bases at V and 3 bases at J, with 5 bases between. The CDR3 loop is CASSFEDTEAFF. CDR3 bases: TGTGCCAGCAGCTTTGAGGACACTGAAGCTTTCTTT. The entire variable domain, with the rest obtained from reference TRBV7-9 and TRBJ1-1, is as follows: DTGVSQNPRHKITKRGQNVTFRCDPISEHNRLYWYRQTLGQGPEFLTYFQNEAQLEKSRLLSDRFSAERPKGSFSTLEIQRTEQGDSAMYLCASSFEDTEAFFGQGTRLTVV.